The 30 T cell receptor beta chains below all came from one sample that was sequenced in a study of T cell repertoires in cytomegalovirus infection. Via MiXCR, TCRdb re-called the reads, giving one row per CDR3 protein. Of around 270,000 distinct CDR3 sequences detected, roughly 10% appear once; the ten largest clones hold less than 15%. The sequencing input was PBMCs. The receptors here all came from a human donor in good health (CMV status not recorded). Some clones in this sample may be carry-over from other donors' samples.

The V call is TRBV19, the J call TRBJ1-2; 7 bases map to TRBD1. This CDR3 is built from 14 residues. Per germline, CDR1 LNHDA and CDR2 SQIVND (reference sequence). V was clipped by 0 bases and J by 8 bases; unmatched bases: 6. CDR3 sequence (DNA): TGTGCCAGTAGTATAGACCGGGACAGTCCGGGCTACACCTTC. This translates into CASSIDRDSPGYTF.

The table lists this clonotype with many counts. DNA of the CDR3: TGTGCCAGCAGCTTAGCAGCCCTAGCGGGAATCTCCTCTTACAATGAGCAGTTCTTC. Translated, it gives CASSLAALAGISSYNEQFF. The chain employs TRBV7-2 and TRBJ2-1; 9 bases line up with TRBD2. Unmatched junction bases numbered 13, after V lost 0 bases and J lost 4 bases. The CDR3 loop spans 19 amino acids. Germline CDR1 reads SGHTA; CDR2 reads FQGNSA.

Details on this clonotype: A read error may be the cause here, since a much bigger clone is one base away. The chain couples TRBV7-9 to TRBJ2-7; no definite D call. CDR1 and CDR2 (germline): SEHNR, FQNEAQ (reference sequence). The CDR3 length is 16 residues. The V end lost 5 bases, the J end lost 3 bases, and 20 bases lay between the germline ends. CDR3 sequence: CASSPTTYDPHYEQYF. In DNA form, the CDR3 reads TGTGCCAGCAGCCCTACTACCTATGACCCCCACTACGAGCAGTACTTC. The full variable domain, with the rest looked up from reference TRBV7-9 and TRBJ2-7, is DTGVSQNPRHKITKRGQNVTFRCDPISEHNRLYWYRQTLGQGPEFLTYFQNEAQLEKSRLLSDRFSAERPKGSFSTLEIQRTEQGDSAMYLCASSPTTYDPHYEQYFGPGTRLTVT.

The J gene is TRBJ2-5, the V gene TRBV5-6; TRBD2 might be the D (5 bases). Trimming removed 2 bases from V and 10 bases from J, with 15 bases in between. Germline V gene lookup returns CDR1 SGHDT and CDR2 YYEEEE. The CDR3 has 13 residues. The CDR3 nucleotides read TGTGCCAGCAGCTTTGGAGATTCTCGGGGCCAGTACTTC. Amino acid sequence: CASSFGDSRGQYF.

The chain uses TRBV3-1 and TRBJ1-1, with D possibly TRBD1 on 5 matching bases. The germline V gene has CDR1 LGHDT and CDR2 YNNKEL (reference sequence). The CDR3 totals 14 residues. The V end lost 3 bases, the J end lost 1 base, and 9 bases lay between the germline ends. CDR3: CASSHRQGNTEAFF. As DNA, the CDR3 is TGTGCCAGCAGCCATCGTCAGGGGAACACTGAAGCTTTCTTT.

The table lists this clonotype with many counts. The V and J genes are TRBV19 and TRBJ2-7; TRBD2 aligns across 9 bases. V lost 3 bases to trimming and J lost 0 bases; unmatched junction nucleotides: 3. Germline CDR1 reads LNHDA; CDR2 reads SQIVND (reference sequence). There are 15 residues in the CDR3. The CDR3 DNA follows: TGTGCCAGTAGTATGAGTAGCGGGAGCTCCTACGAGCAGTACTTC. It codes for CASSMSSGSSYEQYF.

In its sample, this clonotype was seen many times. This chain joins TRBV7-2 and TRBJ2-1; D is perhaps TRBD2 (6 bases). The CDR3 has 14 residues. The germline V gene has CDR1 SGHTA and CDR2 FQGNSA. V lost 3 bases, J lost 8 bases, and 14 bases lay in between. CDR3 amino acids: CASSLGGFIHEQFF. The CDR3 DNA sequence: TGTGCCAGCAGCTTGGGAGGCTTCATCCATGAGCAGTTCTTC.

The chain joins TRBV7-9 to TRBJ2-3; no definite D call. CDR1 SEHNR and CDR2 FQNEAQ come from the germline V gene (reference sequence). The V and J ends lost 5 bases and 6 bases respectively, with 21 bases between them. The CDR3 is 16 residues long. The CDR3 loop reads CASSQPIPRLGDTQYF. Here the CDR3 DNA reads TGTGCCAGCAGCCAACCTATCCCCCGACTGGGGGATACGCAGTATTTT.

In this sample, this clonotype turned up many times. The CDR3 bases are TGTGCCAGCAGTGAACTGGCAGGGGTATCCGGGGAGCTGTTTTTT. This codes for CASSELAGVSGELFF. The chain employs TRBV6-1 and TRBJ2-2; D might be TRBD1 (6 bases). Germline CDR1 reads MNHNS; CDR2 reads SASEGT. The CDR3 is made up of 15 amino acids. V was trimmed by 2 bases and J by 6 bases, leaving 13 bases between them.

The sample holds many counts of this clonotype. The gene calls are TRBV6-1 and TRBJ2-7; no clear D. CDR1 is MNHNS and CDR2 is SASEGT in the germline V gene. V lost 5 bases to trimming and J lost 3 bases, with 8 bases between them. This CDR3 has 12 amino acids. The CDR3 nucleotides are TGTGCCAGCAGTTATACCCGCTACGAGCAGTACTTC. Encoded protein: CASSYTRYEQYF.

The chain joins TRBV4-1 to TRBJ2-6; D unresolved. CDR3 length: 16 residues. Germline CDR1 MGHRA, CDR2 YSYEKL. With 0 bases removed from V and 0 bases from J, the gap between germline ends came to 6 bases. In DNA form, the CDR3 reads TGCGCCAGCAGCCAAGAATACAGCTCTGGGGCCAACGTCCTGACTTTC. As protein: CASSQEYSSGANVLTF.

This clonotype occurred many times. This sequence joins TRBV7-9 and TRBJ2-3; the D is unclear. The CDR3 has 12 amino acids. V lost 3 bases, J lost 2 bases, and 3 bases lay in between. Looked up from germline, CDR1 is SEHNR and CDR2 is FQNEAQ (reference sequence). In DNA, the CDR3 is TGTGCCAGCAGCTTTCCCACAGATACGCAGTATTTT. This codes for CASSFPTDTQYF.

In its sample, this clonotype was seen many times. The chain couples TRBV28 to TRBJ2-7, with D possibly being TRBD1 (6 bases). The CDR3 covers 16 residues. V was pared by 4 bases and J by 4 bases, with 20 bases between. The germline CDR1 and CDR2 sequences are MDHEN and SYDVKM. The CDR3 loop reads CASSSQPPGHPYEQYF. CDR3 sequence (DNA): TGTGCCAGCAGTTCACAACCACCGGGACATCCATACGAGCAGTACTTC.

The CDR3: CASKTSGNNEQFF. DNA of the CDR3: TGTGCCAGCAAGACTAGCGGAAACAATGAGCAGTTCTTC. The V gene is TRBV12-3 or TRBV12-4, the J gene TRBJ2-1, with 9 nucleotides matching TRBD2. This CDR3 is 13 amino acids long. Unmatched junction bases numbered 3, after V lost 7 bases and J lost 5 bases.

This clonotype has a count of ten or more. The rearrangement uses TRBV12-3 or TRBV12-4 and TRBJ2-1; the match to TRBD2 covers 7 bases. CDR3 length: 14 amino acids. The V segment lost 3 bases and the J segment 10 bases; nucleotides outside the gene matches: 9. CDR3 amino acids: CASSFRQRGGEQFF. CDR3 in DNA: TGTGCCAGCAGTTTCCGCCAGCGGGGCGGGGAGCAGTTCTTC.

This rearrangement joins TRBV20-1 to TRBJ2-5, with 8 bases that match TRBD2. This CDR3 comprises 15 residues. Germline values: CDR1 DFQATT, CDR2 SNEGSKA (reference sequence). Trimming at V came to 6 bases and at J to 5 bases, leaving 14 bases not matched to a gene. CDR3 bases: TGCAGTGCCAGCTCTCCGCGGGAGGTGATGGAGACCCAGTACTTC. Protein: CSASSPREVMETQYF.

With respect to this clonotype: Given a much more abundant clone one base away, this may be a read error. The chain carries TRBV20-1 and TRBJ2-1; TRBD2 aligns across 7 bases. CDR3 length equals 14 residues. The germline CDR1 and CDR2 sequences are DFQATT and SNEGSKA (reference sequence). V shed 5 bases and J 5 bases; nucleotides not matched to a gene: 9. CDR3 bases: TGCAGTGCTTCACACCGGGACTACCACAATGAGCAGTTCTTC. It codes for CSASHRDYHNEQFF.

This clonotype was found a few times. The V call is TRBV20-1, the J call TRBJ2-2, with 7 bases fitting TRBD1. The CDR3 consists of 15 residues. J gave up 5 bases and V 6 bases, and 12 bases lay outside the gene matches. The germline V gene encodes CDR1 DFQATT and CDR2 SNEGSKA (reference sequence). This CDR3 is CSAIQGNSGTGELFF. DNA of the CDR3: TGCAGTGCGATACAGGGGAATTCGGGGACCGGGGAGCTGTTTTTT.

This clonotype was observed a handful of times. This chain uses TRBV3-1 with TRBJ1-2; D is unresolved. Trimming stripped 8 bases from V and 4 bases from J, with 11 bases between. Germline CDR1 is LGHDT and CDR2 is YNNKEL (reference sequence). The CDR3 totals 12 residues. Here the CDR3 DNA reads TGTGCCAGCGGAGCTGGTCCCTATGGCTACACCTTC. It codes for CASGAGPYGYTF.

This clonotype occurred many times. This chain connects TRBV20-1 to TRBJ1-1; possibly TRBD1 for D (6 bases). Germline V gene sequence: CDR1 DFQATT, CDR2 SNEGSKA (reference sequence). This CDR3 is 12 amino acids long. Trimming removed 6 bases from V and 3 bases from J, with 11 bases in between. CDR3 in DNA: TGCAGTGCCGCACAGGGTTACACTGAAGCTTTCTTT. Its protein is CSAAQGYTEAFF.

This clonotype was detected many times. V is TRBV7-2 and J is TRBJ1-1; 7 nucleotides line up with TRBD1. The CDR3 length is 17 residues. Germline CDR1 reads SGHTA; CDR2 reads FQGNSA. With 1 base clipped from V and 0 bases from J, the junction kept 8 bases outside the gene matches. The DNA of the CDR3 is TGTGCCAGCAGCTTAGTACTGACAGGGCGCATGAACACTGAAGCTTTCTTT. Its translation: CASSLVLTGRMNTEAFF.

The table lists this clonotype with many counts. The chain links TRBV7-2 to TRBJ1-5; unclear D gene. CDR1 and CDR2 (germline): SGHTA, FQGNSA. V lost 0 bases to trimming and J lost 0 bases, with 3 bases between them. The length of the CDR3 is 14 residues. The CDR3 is CASSLASSNQPQHF. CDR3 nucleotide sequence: TGTGCCAGCAGCTTAGCCAGTAGCAATCAGCCCCAGCATTTT.

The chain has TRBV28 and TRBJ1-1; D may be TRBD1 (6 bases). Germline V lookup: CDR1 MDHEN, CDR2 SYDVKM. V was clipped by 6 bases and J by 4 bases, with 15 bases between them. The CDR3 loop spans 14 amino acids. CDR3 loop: CASRTGRVGTEAFF. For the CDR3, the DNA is TGTGCCAGCAGAACAGGGAGAGTAGGCACTGAAGCTTTCTTT.

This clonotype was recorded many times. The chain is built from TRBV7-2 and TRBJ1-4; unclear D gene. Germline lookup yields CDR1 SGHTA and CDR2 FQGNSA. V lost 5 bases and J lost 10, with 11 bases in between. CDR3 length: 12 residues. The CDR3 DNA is TGTGCCAGCAGCCCGGACTTAGGAAAACTGTTTTTT. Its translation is CASSPDLGKLFF.

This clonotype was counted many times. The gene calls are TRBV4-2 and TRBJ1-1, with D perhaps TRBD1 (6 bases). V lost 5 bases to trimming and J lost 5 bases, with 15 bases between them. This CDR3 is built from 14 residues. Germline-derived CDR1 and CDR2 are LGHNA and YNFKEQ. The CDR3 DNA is TGTGCCAGCAGCTTAGGCCGGGACACAACTGAAGCTTTCTTT. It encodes CASSLGRDTTEAFF.

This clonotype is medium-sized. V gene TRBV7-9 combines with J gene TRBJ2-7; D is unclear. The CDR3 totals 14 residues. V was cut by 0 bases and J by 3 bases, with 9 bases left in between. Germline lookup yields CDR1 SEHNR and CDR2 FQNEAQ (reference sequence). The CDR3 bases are TGTGCCAGCAGCTTAGCCCTATCCAGCTACGAGCAGTACTTC. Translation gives CASSLALSSYEQYF.

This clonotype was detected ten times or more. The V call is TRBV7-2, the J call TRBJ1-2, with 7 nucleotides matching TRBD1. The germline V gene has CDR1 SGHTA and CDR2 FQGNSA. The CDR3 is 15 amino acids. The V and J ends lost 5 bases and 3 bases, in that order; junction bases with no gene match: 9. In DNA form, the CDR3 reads TGTGCCAGCAGCCCCCCGACAGGGAGAGACTATGGCTACACCTTC. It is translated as CASSPPTGRDYGYTF. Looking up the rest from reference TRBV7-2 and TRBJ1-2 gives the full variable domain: GAGVSQSPSNKVTEKGKDVELRCDPISGHTALYWYRQSLGQGLEFLIYFQGNSAPDKSGLPSDRFSAERTGGSVSTLTIQRTQQEDSAVYLCASSPPTGRDYGYTFGSGTRLTVV.

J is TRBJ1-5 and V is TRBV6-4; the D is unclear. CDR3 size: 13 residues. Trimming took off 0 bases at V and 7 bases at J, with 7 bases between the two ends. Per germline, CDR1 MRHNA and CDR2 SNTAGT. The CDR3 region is CASSDSIGQPQHF. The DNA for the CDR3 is TGTGCCAGCAGTGACTCCATAGGACAGCCCCAGCATTTT.

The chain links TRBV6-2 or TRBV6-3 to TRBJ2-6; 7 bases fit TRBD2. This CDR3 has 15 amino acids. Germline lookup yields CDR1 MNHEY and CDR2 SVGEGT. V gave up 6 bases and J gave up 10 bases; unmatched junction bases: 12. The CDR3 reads CASSHGTIGGNVLTF. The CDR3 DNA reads TGTGCCAGCAGCCACGGGACTATCGGGGGGAACGTCCTGACTTTC.

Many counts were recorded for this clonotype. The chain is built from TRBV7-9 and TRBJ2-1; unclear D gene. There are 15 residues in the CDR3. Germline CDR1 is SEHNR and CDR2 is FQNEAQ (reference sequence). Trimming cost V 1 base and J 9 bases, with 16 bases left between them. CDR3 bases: TGTGCCAGCAGCTTAGATCTGGCCCGTTTCGGTGAGCAGTTCTTC. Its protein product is CASSLDLARFGEQFF.